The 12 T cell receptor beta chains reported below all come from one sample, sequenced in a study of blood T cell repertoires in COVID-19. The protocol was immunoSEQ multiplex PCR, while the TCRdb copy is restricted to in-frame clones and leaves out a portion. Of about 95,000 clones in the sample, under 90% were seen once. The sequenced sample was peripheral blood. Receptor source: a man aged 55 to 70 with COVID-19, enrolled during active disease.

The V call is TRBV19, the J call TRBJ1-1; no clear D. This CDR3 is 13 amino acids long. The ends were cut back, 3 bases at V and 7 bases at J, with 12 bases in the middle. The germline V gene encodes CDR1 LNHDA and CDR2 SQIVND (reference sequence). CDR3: CASSIMGGNEAFF. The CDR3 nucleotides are TGTGCCAGTAGTATCATGGGAGGTAATGAAGCTTTCTTT.

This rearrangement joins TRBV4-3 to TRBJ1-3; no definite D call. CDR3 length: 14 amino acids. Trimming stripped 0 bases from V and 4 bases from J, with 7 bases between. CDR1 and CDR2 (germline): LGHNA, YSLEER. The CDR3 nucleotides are TGCGCCAGCAGCCAAGATAAACGGGGAAACACCATATATTTT. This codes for CASSQDKRGNTIYF.

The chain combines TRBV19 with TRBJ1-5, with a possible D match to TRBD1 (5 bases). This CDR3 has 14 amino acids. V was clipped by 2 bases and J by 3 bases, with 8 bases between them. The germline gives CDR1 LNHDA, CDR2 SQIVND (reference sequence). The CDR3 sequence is CASSISGYNQPQHF. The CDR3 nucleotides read TGTGCCAGTAGTATATCAGGGTACAATCAGCCCCAGCATTTT.

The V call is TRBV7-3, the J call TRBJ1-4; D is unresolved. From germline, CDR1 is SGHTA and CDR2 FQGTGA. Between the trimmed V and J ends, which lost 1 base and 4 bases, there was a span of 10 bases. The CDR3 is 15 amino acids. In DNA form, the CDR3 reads TGTGCCAGCAGCTTAATTCTGGCAGGTAATGAAAAACTGTTTTTT. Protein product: CASSLILAGNEKLFF.

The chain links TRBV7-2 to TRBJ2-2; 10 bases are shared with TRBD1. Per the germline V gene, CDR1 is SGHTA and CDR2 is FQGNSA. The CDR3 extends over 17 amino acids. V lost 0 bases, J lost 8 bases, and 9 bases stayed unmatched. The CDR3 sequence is CASSLAATGGASGELFF. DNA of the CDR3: TGTGCCAGCAGCTTAGCGGCGACAGGGGGCGCGTCAGGGGAGCTGTTTTTT. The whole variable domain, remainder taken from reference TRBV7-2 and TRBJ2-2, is GAGVSQSPSNKVTEKGKDVELRCDPISGHTALYWYRQSLGQGLEFLIYFQGNSAPDKSGLPSDRFSAERTGGSVSTLTIQRTQQEDSAVYLCASSLAATGGASGELFFGEGSRLTVL.

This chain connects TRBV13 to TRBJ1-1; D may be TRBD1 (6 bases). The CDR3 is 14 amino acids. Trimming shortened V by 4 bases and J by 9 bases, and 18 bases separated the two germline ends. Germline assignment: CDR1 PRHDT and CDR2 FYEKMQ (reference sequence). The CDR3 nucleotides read TGTGCCAGCAGCTCTGGTACAGGGCAGGCCAAAGCTTTCTTT. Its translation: CASSSGTGQAKAFF.

CDR3 in DNA: TGTGCCAGCAGACTGGGAGTAGCGTTAGAGGGTGAGCAGTTCTTC. It encodes CASRLGVALEGEQFF. The rearrangement joins TRBV5-4 to TRBJ2-1; possible D gene TRBD2, 5 bases. Trimming pared 5 bases from V and 9 bases from J, leaving 21 bases between. The germline CDR1 and CDR2 sequences are SGHNT and YYREEE (reference sequence). This CDR3 spans 15 amino acids.

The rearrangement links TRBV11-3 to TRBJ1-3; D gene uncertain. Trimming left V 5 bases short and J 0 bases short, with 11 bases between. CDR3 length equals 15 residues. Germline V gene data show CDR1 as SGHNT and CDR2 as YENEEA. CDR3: CASSPGAASGNTIYF. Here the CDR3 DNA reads TGTGCCAGCAGCCCCGGCGCGGCCTCTGGAAACACCATATATTTT.

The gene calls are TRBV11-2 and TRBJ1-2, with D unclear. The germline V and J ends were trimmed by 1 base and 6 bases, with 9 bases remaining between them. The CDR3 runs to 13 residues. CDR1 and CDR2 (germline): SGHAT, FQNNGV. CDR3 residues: CASSLGLRDGYTF. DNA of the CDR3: TGTGCCAGCAGCTTAGGTCTTCGGGATGGCTACACCTTC.

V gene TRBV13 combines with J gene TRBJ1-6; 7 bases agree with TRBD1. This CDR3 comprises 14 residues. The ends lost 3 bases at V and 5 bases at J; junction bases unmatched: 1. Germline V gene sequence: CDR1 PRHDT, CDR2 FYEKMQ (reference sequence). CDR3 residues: CASSFTGDNSPLHF. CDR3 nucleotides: TGTGCCAGCAGCTTCACAGGGGATAATTCACCCCTCCACTTT.

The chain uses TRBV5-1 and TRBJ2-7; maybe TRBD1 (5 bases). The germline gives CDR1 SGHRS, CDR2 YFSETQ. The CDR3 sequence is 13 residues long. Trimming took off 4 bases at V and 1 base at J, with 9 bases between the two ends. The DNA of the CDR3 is TGCGCCAGCAGCGGGGCGGAGTCCTACGAGCAGTACTTC. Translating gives CASSGAESYEQYF.

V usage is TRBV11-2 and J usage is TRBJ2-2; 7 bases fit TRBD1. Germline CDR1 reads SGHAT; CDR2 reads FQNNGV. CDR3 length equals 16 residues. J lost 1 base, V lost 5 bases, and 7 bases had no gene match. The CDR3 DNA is TGTGCCAGCAGCCGCCTGACAGGGAGGAACACCGGGGAGCTGTTTTTT. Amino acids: CASSRLTGRNTGELFF.